The clone carrying this T cell receptor beta chain was recorded many times. Its antigen is not known. This specimen comes from a study of beta chain features in type 1 diabetes. The overall study: Sorted cells, around 100 million in number, were examined across all samples. General study points: Whether TCRB rearrangement is influenced by HLA type went unresolved here. TCRB repertoires of naive, central memory and Treg cells appeared more similar among patients than among healthy donors. Patients and controls would be equally affected if PCR favored shorter templates. The study found moderately but significantly shorter TCRB CDR3s in all four CD4+ subsets of Type 1 diabetes patients.

Trimming left V 7 bases short and J 8 bases short, with 8 bases between. The CDR3 is 11 amino acids. From germline, CDR1 is SEHNR and CDR2 FQNEAQ (reference sequence). cDNA synthesis used the whole RNA isolate, giving expressed TCRB sequences. TCRdb's table, derived via immunoSEQ multiplex PCR, lists solely in-frame clones and lacks some. The data contain about 700,000 clones, 13% of them singletons. The sequence was collected from a man between 18 and 35 years old with type 1 diabetes. This sequence joins TRBV7-9 and TRBJ1-4; D is ambiguous. The sequenced material came from naive CD4+ T cells from blood. The CDR3 sequence: CASKGGEKLFF. For the CDR3, the DNA is TGTGCCAGCAAGGGTGGCGAAAAACTGTTTTTT.